This T cell receptor (beta chain) was sequenced for a study of cytomegalovirus exposure and HLA in healthy donors. This clone occurred a few times. Germline V gene data show CDR1 as LNHDA and CDR2 as SQIVND (reference sequence). The CDR3 length is 20 residues. The ends lost 6 bases at V and 4 bases at J; junction bases unmatched: 19. The PCR used 60 Vbeta and 13 Jbeta primers. The method was immunoSEQ multiplex PCR; TCRdb's version includes in-frame clones alone and lacks a portion of them. The sample lists some 150,000 clones; about three quarters were seen once. What was sequenced was PBMCs. The sequence was collected from a female donor in good health and CMV-seronegative. The chain couples TRBV19 to TRBJ2-4; TRBD1 agrees at 12 bases. Here the CDR3 reads CASSTRAGQGAFLNKNIQYF. The CDR3 DNA follows: TGTGCCAGTAGCACCCGGGCGGGACAGGGGGCCTTTCTGAATAAAAACATTCAGTACTTC. Complete variable domain (other parts from reference TRBV19 and TRBJ2-4): DGGITQSPKYLFRKEGQNVTLSCEQNLNHDAMYWYRQDPGQGLRLIYYSQIVNDFQKGDIAEGYSVSREKKESFPLTVTSAQKNPTAFYLCASSTRAGQGAFLNKNIQYFGAGTRLSVL.